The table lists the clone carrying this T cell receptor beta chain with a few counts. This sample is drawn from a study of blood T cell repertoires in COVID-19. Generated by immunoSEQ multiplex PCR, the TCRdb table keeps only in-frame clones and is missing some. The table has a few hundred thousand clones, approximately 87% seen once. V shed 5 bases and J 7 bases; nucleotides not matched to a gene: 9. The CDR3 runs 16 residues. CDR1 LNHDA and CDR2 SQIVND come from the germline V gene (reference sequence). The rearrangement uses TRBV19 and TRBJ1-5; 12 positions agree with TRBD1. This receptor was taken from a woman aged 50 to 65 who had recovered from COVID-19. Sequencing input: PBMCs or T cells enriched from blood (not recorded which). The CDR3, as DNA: TGTGCCAGTAGTCCTCAGGGACAGGGGGCAGGGCAGCCCCAGCATTTT. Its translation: CASSPQGQGAGQPQHF.